This entry lists 20 T cell receptor beta chains sequenced from one sample in a study of OX40 agonist ivuxolimab in advanced cancers. Some clones are missing from TCRdb's copy, which holds only in-frame ones; the method was immunoSEQ multiplex PCR. The data show approximately 74,000 clones, about 85% seen once. This specimen consisted of CD4+ or CD8+ T cells sorted from blood, obtained in a trial of the OX40 agonist ivuxolimab. These receptors all come from an adult with an advanced solid tumor such as melanoma, head and neck, liver or kidney cancer.

This clone occurred once. The rearrangement uses TRBV19 and TRBJ2-3, with D maybe TRBD2 (6 bases). The CDR3 totals 18 residues. Looked up from germline, CDR1 is LNHDA and CDR2 is SQIVND (reference sequence). Trimming removed 3 bases from V and 5 bases from J, with 24 bases in between. DNA of the CDR3: TGTGCCAGTAGTATTCCCCACCGACTAGTCAGTTCCGTAGATACGCAGTATTTT. This codes for CASSIPHRLVSSVDTQYF.

The chain is built from TRBV9 and TRBJ2-3; D perhaps matches TRBD2 (6 bases). The length of the CDR3 is 17 residues. Germline V gene data show CDR1 as SGDLS and CDR2 as YYNGEE. V dropped 0 bases and J dropped 0 bases, with 14 bases sitting between them. This chain's CDR3 is CASSVEGGRPSTDTQYF. CDR3 in DNA: TGTGCCAGCAGCGTAGAAGGAGGGCGGCCAAGCACAGATACGCAGTATTTT.

The chain combines TRBV19 with TRBJ2-5, with a tentative D call TRBD2 (6 bases). This CDR3 has 15 residues. The V end lost 4 bases, the J end lost 2 bases, and 14 bases lay between the germline ends. Germline lookup yields CDR1 LNHDA and CDR2 SQIVND (reference sequence). The CDR3 here is CASSSGRLAQETQYF. Written as DNA, the CDR3 is TGTGCCAGTAGTAGCGGGCGGCTAGCGCAAGAGACCCAGTACTTC.

The chain carries TRBV5-1 and TRBJ1-5; a possible D gene is TRBD1 (6 bases). The V end lost 4 bases, the J end lost 4 bases, and 18 bases lay between the germline ends. The CDR3 sequence is 16 residues long. Germline V gene lookup returns CDR1 SGHRS and CDR2 YFSETQ. Here the CDR3 DNA reads TGCGCCAGCAGCCGGGACATATTGGGCATGAATCAGCCCCAGCATTTT. This encodes CASSRDILGMNQPQHF. The variable domain in full, with the rest retrieved from reference TRBV5-1 and TRBJ1-5, is KAGVTQTPRYLIKTRGQQVTLSCSPISGHRSVSWYQQTPGQGLQFLFEYFSETQRNKGNFPGRFSGRQFSNSRSEMNVSTLELGDSALYLCASSRDILGMNQPQHFGDGTRLSIL.

V and J are TRBV7-2 and TRBJ1-4; 12 positions match TRBD1. The J segment lost 7 bases and the V segment lost 1 base, leaving 7 bases of the junction unmatched. The CDR3 runs to 17 residues. The germline CDR1 and CDR2 sequences are SGHTA and FQGNSA. The CDR3 bases are TGTGCCAGCAGCTTAGTGGGACAGGGGGCAATGAGTGAAAAACTGTTTTTT. Translating it yields CASSLVGQGAMSEKLFF.

V gene TRBV29-1 combines with J gene TRBJ2-7, with unresolved D. CDR1 and CDR2 (germline): SQVTM, ANQGSEA. Trimming removed 7 bases from V and 6 bases from J, with 19 bases in between. This CDR3 is built from 13 residues. In DNA, the CDR3 is TGCAGCGCCTTGACGGCTTCCTTGGGCGAGCAGTACTTC. Encoded protein: CSALTASLGEQYF.

The V gene is TRBV5-1, the J gene TRBJ2-6, with TRBD2 identical over 8 bases. This CDR3 region has 15 residues. In germline, CDR1 is SGHRS, CDR2 YFSETQ. Trimming cost V 4 bases and J 2 bases; bases outside gene matches: 2. The chain's CDR3 is CASSPGRAGANVLTF. The CDR3 nucleotides read TGCGCCAGCAGCCCCGGGAGGGCTGGGGCCAACGTCCTGACTTTC. The complete variable domain, with remaining parts taken from reference TRBV5-1 and TRBJ2-6, reads KAGVTQTPRYLIKTRGQQVTLSCSPISGHRSVSWYQQTPGQGLQFLFEYFSETQRNKGNFPGRFSGRQFSNSRSEMNVSTLELGDSALYLCASSPGRAGANVLTFGAGSRLTVL.

This chain connects TRBV7-9 to TRBJ2-7; 8 bases agree with TRBD2. Per germline, CDR1 SEHNR and CDR2 FQNEAQ (reference sequence). The V gene end was trimmed by 5 bases and the J gene end by 4 bases; junction bases not matched to a gene: 10. This CDR3 has 15 amino acids. CDR3 sequence (DNA): TGTGCCAGCAGCGGTCCGGGACTAGGGAGGTACGAGCAGTACTTC. This translates into CASSGPGLGRYEQYF.

V usage is TRBV7-9 and J usage is TRBJ2-1; 8 nucleotides match TRBD2. Germline CDR1 reads SEHNR; CDR2 reads FQNEAQ (reference sequence). CDR3 length: 15 amino acids. Trimming cost V 4 bases and J 8 bases; bases outside gene matches: 10. CDR3 DNA sequence: TGTGCCAGCAGCTCTGGACACGGGGGGGCTCATGAGCAGTTCTTC. The encoded protein is CASSSGHGGAHEQFF.

The chain uses TRBV28 and TRBJ2-7; no clear D gene. This CDR3 has 14 residues. Germline CDR1 is MDHEN and CDR2 is SYDVKM. The V gene lost 7 bases and the J gene lost 7 bases, with 20 bases spanning the gap. The CDR3 DNA reads as TGTGCCAGCAAAGGACCCCTGACGGCTAGGGAGCAGTACTTC. The encoded protein is CASKGPLTAREQYF.

The chain links TRBV14 to TRBJ1-3, with D hard to call. V lost 1 base and J 2 bases, leaving 12 bases between the germline ends. CDR1 and CDR2 (germline): SGHDN, FVKESK. The length of the CDR3 is 16 residues. The CDR3, as DNA: TGTGCCAGCAGCCAAGTTCCCTCCTGGACTGGAAACACCATATATTTT. Translated: CASSQVPSWTGNTIYF.

The J gene is TRBJ1-6, the V gene TRBV4-2; D is ambiguous. The CDR3 spans 13 residues. The germline gives CDR1 LGHNA, CDR2 YNFKEQ. V was cut by 0 bases and J by 12 bases, with 9 bases left in between. The CDR3 region is CASSQESSLPLHF. In DNA, the CDR3 is TGTGCCAGCAGCCAAGAGTCATCATTACCCCTCCACTTT.

J is TRBJ2-2 and V is TRBV10-3, with 9 bases lining up with TRBD2. The J segment lost 7 bases and the V segment lost 5 bases, leaving 11 bases of the junction unmatched. The CDR3 sequence is 16 residues long. CDR1 ENHRY and CDR2 SYGVKD come from the germline V gene. CDR3 residues: CAISKGQRGASGELFF. The DNA for the CDR3 is TGTGCCATCAGTAAGGGCCAGCGGGGGGCCAGCGGGGAGCTGTTTTTT.

The V call is TRBV7-2, the J call TRBJ2-7; D may be TRBD2 (5 bases). The germline V and J ends were trimmed by 3 bases and 1 base, with 13 bases remaining between them. Germline values: CDR1 SGHTA, CDR2 FQGNSA. This CDR3 comprises 15 residues. CDR3 sequence: CASSFHPLGSYEQYF. The CDR3 bases are TGTGCCAGCAGCTTCCACCCACTAGGATCCTACGAGCAGTACTTC.

This rearrangement joins TRBV28 to TRBJ2-1; perhaps TRBD1 as D (6 bases). CDR3 length: 14 residues. V lost 5 bases to trimming and J lost 8 bases, with 16 bases between them. CDR1 is MDHEN, CDR2 SYDVKM, per germline. For the CDR3, the DNA is TGTGCCAGCAGTACCCGACAGGATTTAGATGAGCAGTTCTTC. Translating it yields CASSTRQDLDEQFF. Full variable domain (remainder filled in from reference TRBV28 and TRBJ2-1): DVKVTQSSRYLVKRTGEKVFLECVQDMDHENMFWYRQDPGLGLRLIYFSYDVKMKEKGDIPEGYSVSREKKERFSLILESASTNQTSMYLCASSTRQDLDEQFFGPGTRLTVL.

J is TRBJ1-1 and V is TRBV7-2, with D unresolved. The CDR3 has 11 amino acids. CDR1 is SGHTA and CDR2 is FQGNSA in the germline V gene. V gave up 1 base and J gave up 10 bases, with 7 bases separating them. CDR3 coding DNA: TGTGCCAGCAGCTTAGGCCTTACAGCTTTCTTT. Protein: CASSLGLTAFF.

The chain combines TRBV10-3 with TRBJ2-7; the match to TRBD1 covers 7 bases. Trimming took 8 bases from V and 3 from J; bases not matched to a gene: 13. This CDR3 has 15 amino acids. Germline V gene lookup returns CDR1 ENHRY and CDR2 SYGVKD. The CDR3 is CAIARGQSMDYEQYF. CDR3 nucleotides: TGTGCCATCGCCCGGGGACAGTCAATGGACTACGAGCAGTACTTC.

The chain recombines TRBV6-6 with TRBJ1-2; tentative D call: TRBD1 (5 bases). This CDR3 spans 13 amino acids. Trimming left V 2 bases short and J 6 bases short, with 10 bases between. Germline CDR1 reads MNHNY; CDR2 reads SVGAGI (reference sequence). DNA of the CDR3: TGTGCCAGCAGTTACAAGTTGGGGGATGGCTACACCTTC. Translated: CASSYKLGDGYTF.

V is TRBV2 and J is TRBJ1-4; TRBD1 aligns across 7 bases. This CDR3 is 14 amino acids long. Germline V lookup: CDR1 SNHLY, CDR2 FYNNEI. Trimming cost V 10 bases and J 0 bases; bases outside gene matches: 5. The CDR3 nucleotides read TGTGCCAAAGGGGACAGAGCAACTAATGAAAAACTGTTTTTT. Its protein is CAKGDRATNEKLFF.

V gene TRBV21-1 combines with J gene TRBJ2-1; the table's D call, TRBD2, has no DNA check behind it. TRBV21-1 is annotated as a pseudogene. This CDR3 has 17 amino acids. Here the CDR3 DNA reads TGTGCCAGCAGCAAAAGGTGGAATAGCGGCTCCTACAATGAGCAGTTCTTC. It encodes CASSKRWNSGSYNEQFF.